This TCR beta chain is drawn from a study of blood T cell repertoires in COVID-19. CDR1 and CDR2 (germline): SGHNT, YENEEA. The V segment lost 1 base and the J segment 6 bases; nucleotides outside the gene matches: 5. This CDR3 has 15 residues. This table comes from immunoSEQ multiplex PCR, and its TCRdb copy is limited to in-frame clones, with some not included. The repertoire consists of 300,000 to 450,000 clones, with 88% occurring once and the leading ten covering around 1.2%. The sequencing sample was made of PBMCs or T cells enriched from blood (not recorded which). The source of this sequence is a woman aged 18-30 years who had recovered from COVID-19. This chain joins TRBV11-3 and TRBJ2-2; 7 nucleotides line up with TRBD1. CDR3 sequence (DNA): TGTGCCAGCAGCTTAGGACAGGGTGGCTCCGGGGAGCTGTTTTTT. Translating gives CASSLGQGGSGELFF.